This is a list of T cell receptor beta chains from one sample in a study of blood T cell repertoires in COVID-19. Only in-frame clones appear in the TCRdb table, and some are missing; sequencing was by immunoSEQ multiplex PCR. The sample includes over 250,000 clones, around 87% of them seen just once. The specimen was peripheral blood. These receptors were obtained from a woman between 35 and 50 years old who had recovered from COVID-19. The CDR3 runs from the conserved cysteine through the conserved F or W. A D gene is named only where the DNA matches it firmly. Clone size is given for some rows only: seen once, a few or many times, or a class if the clone is expanded.

J gene | clone size | CDR3 length | V gene | D gene | CDR3 protein | CDR3 DNA
TRBJ2-2 | . | 13 | TRBV11-3 | . | CASSGGFTGELFF | TGTGCCAGCAGCGGGGGCTTCACCGGGGAGCTGTTTTTT
TRBJ1-4 | . | 14 | TRBV2 | . | CASSEQGSNEKLFF | TGTGCCAGCAGTGAGCAGGGCTCTAATGAAAAACTGTTTTTT
TRBJ1-1 | . | 14 | TRBV5-5 | . | CASSLDTRNTEAFF | TGTGCCAGCAGCTTGGATACCAGGAACACTGAAGCTTTCTTT
TRBJ2-5 | . | 14 | TRBV11-2 | TRBD2 | CASSSPSERGGQYF | TGTGCCAGCAGCTCACCCTCCGAGCGGGGGGGGCAGTACTTC
TRBJ2-1 | . | 18 | TRBV6-1 | TRBD2 | CASSEWGVTSGAYNEQFF | TGTGCCAGCAGTGAATGGGGAGTAACTAGCGGGGCTTACAATGAGCAGTTCTTC
TRBJ2-3 | . | 19 | TRBV7-9 | TRBD2 | CASTLPTSGGTSSTDTQYF | TGTGCCAGCACCCTCCCGACTAGCGGGGGGACCTCAAGCACAGATACGCAGTATTTT
TRBJ2-1 | . | 14 | TRBV3-1/TRBV3-2 | TRBD2 | CASSSRGLANEQFF | TGTGCCAGCAGCTCCCGGGGACTAGCAAATGAGCAGTTCTTC
TRBJ2-3 | . | 14 | TRBV18 | . | CASSPGHYTDTQYF | TGTGCCAGCTCACCAGGACATTACACAGATACGCAGTATTTT
TRBJ2-2 | few | 15 | TRBV10-3 | . | CAIRGATGPTGELFF | TGTGCCATCAGAGGCGCCACAGGGCCCACCGGGGAGCTGTTTTTT
TRBJ1-2 | . | 15 | TRBV5-1 | TRBD1 | CASSSSGTGASGYTF | TGCGCCAGCAGCTCCTCCGGGACAGGGGCGTCTGGCTACACCTTC
TRBJ2-3 | . | 14 | TRBV5-1 | . | CASSFGGGTDTQYF | TGCGCCAGCAGCTTCGGGGGTGGCACAGATACGCAGTATTTT
TRBJ2-5 | . | 17 | TRBV4-3 | . | CASSQDSPGTTKETQYF | TGCGCCAGCAGCCAAGATAGCCCCGGGACAACGAAAGAGACCCAGTACTTC
TRBJ2-4 | . | 14 | TRBV5-1 | TRBD1 | CASSQGQGEGLQYF | TGCGCCAGCAGCCAGGGACAGGGTGAGGGCCTTCAGTACTTC
TRBJ2-5 | . | 16 | TRBV6-6 | . | CASSYSPSTTQETQYF | TGTGCCAGCAGTTACTCACCCTCTACTACACAAGAGACCCAGTACTTC
TRBJ1-4 | . | 14 | TRBV3-1/TRBV3-2 | . | CASSQAGDNEKLFF | TGTGCCAGCAGCCAAGCAGGTGACAATGAAAAACTGTTTTTT
TRBJ2-1 | . | 15 | TRBV19 | . | CASTGEQRQNNEQFF | TGTGCCAGTACGGGGGAGCAGCGCCAGAACAATGAGCAGTTCTTC
TRBJ2-5 | . | 12 | TRBV7-9 | . | CASSWGVETQYF | TGTGCCAGCAGCTGGGGGGTTGAGACCCAGTACTTC
TRBJ1-6 | . | 15 | TRBV7-9 | . | CASSQPGQGNSPLHF | TGTGCCAGCAGCCAGCCGGGGCAGGGGAACTCACCCCTCCACTTT
TRBJ1-1 | . | 16 | TRBV10-3 | TRBD1 | CAISETWTGGAAEAFF | TGTGCCATCAGTGAGACCTGGACAGGGGGCGCCGCTGAAGCTTTCTTT
TRBJ1-2 | once | 11 | TRBV20-1 | . | CSARADGVYTF | TGCAGTGCTAGGGCGGACGGGGTCTACACCTTC
TRBJ1-6 | . | 15 | TRBV7-8 | TRBD1 | CASSLARGPRSPLHF | TGTGCCAGCAGCTTAGCGAGGGGGCCCCGGTCACCCCTCCACTTT
TRBJ1-2 | . | 10 | TRBV29-1 | . | CSVGGYGYTF | TGCAGCGTTGGAGGATATGGCTACACCTTC
TRBJ1-2 | . | 14 | TRBV5-6 | TRBD1 | CASKLTGGDYGYTF | TGTGCCAGCAAGCTGACAGGGGGTGACTATGGCTACACCTTC
TRBJ2-7 | . | 12 | TRBV6-1 | . | CASSEQGYEQYF | TGTGCCAGCAGTGAGCAGGGCTACGAGCAGTACTTC
TRBJ2-4 | . | 16 | TRBV4-3 | . | CASSQEISLAKNIQYF | TGCGCCAGCAGCCAAGAGATCAGTCTAGCCAAAAACATTCAGTACTTC
TRBJ1-2 | . | 13 | TRBV29-1 | . | CSVEDSRGRGYTF | TGCAGCGTTGAAGATAGCAGGGGAAGGGGCTACACCTTC
TRBJ1-1 | . | 14 | TRBV5-1 | . | CASSLDTMNTEAFF | TGCGCCAGCAGCTTGGACACAATGAACACTGAAGCTTTCTTT
TRBJ1-6 | . | 14 | TRBV5-1 | . | CASSLGAGDSPLHF | TGCGCCAGCAGCTTGGGGGCAGGGGATTCACCCCTCCACTTT
TRBJ1-4 | . | 14 | TRBV19 | TRBD1 | CASSTQGAYEKLFF | TGTGCCAGTAGTACACAGGGGGCGTATGAAAAACTGTTTTTT
TRBJ2-1 | once | 15 | TRBV4-1 | TRBD2 | CASRQASGGAYEQFF | TGCGCCAGCAGGCAAGCTAGCGGGGGGGCCTATGAGCAGTTCTTC
TRBJ1-2 | . | 15 | TRBV6-1 | . | CASSESQHRGYGYTF | TGTGCCAGCAGTGAAAGCCAGCACCGGGGCTATGGCTACACCTTC